This record covers a single TCR beta chain. Its matching antigen is unknown. CDR1 and CDR2 from the germline V gene are DFQATT and SNEGSKA (reference sequence). The CDR3 contains 14 residues. This specimen belongs to a study of T cells expressing NK-cell markers. Overall study context: It was from sorted CD3+CD56+NKG2C+, CD3+CD56+NKG2C- and CD3+CD56-NKG2C+ T cells that TCR beta repertoires came.

Study-level findings and limits: There were a handful of donors in whom these clonotypes also led the CD3+CD56-NKG2C+ fraction. For six donors, the dominant NKG2C+ clonotypes made up roughly 1.0-7.0% of their CD8+ T cells.

cDNA encoding TCR beta was synthesized via 5'RACE template switching incorporating UMIs. With the 5' RACE reads reprocessed, TCRdb shows one record per CDR3 protein and no DNA. The sample's table shows about 460,000 distinct CDR3 sequences. The source is a woman between 50 and 59 years old in good health. The V and J genes are TRBV20-1 and TRBJ1-4. Sequencing was done on a sample of blood T cells: a sorted CD56 or NKG2C T cell subset, CD4+ or CD8+ T cells, or bulk PBMC T cells (not recorded which). The CDR3 sequence is CSVRAGRANEKLFF.